This T cell receptor (beta chain) was sequenced in a study of cytomegalovirus exposure and HLA in healthy donors. Study-level points and caveats: DRB1 showed the most TCR associations and HLA-C the fewest in a later analysis, as rates varied by HLA locus. The authors later linked a missense DCLRE1C variant to TCR beta V- and J-gene trimming.

To note about this clone: The antigen is not known.

CDR3 size: 13 residues. The V gene's germline CDR1 is SGHKS and CDR2 YYEKEE (reference sequence). V shed 5 bases and J shed 2 bases, with 10 bases lying between them. PCR primers comprised 60 Vbeta and 13 Jbeta primers. TCRdb's table, derived via immunoSEQ multiplex PCR, lists solely in-frame clones and lacks some. The table includes 150,000 to 200,000 clones, roughly 86% detected once. The clonotype comes from a middle-aged man in good health and CMV-seropositive. The J gene is TRBJ2-5, the V gene TRBV5-5; the D is unclear. Sequenced material: PBMCs. CDR3 sequence (DNA): TGTGCCAGCAGTCCCGGGTCGCAAGAGACCCAGTACTTC. It yields the protein CASSPGSQETQYF.